Listed below are T cell receptor beta chains from one sample, sequenced in a study of vaccination and CD4 T cells after COVID-19. Each CDR3 protein is one row after TCRdb ran MiXCR on the PCR reads. The repertoire includes some 7,000 distinct CDR3 sequences, under 45% of them detected once, and around 22% sits in the top ten. Their target antigens are unknown. Sequenced material: CD4+ T cells from blood, cultured in vitro. The receptors were sampled from a human donor in good health. Each CDR3 is given with its conserved first and last residue. The order of the fields is V gene, CDR3 length, CDR3 protein.

>TRBV6-5|14
CASSFRDRSYEQYF
>TRBV15|14
CATTKIQVNTEAFF
>TRBV20-1|15
CSARQGGSDTGELFF
>TRBV20-1|15
CSARDWGFSTDTQYF
>TRBV5-1|15
CASSITGQRNTEAFF
>TRBV5-6|12
CASSPGFDGYTF
>TRBV5-6|13
CASSTGQGRGYTF
>TRBV18|12
CASSSNNYGYTF
>TRBV7-4|15
CASRLRRALHYGYTF
>TRBV12-3/TRBV12-4|13
CATDPGGQGTQYF
>TRBV20-1|16
CSARDGQGVLQETQYF
>TRBV20-1|15
CSASSSSGVGTEAFF
>TRBV6-1|16
CASSGARAANNSPLHF
>TRBV6-4|15
CASSDLAGSTDTQYF
>TRBV6-1|12
CASSNLNTEAFF
>TRBV7-3|15
CASSRSGQERETQYF
>TRBV29-1|14
CSVAPTGGTGELFF
>TRBV7-7|14
CAIMEFRDDGKAFF
>TRBV6-1|12
CASSELGNTQYF
>TRBV19|16
CASSIVGAGGSSPLHF
>TRBV11-2|14
CASNPLTSYYGYTF
>TRBV7-3|15
CASSSTGERSETQYF
>TRBV20-1|13
CSAATGGNQPQHF
>TRBV14|16
CASSLGPNYSYNEQFF
>TRBV6-1|19
CASIPNPGLGNARGNTIYF
>TRBV11-2|14
CASSFVQGGETQYF
>TRBV6-4|16
CASGGDPSGGADTQYF
>TRBV5-6|16
CASSPGTAGGAGELFF
>TRBV7-9|13
CASSAGKGTEAFF
>TRBV19|15
CASSIELRSYNEQFF
>TRBV7-9|15
CASSPQTNLGYGYTF
>TRBV19|15
CASSRGQPKGNEQFF
>TRBV19|13
CASRPGNGETQYF
>TRBV6-5|13
CASSYVRGSKAFF
>TRBV20-1|14
CSAREGALSDIQYF
>TRBV7-2|15
CASSKRAGENSPLHF
>TRBV20-1|14
CSARDRLSTGELFF
>TRBV11-1|16
CASSLTLGAGADTQYF
>TRBV10-3|17
CAISGGAGGLNTGELFF